Shown below are 16 T cell receptor beta chains from a single sample sequenced in a study of PD-L1 blockade in urothelial cancer. Clones were sequenced by immunoSEQ multiplex PCR, and TCRdb holds only the in-frame ones, with some missing. The sample includes roughly 49,000 clones, roughly 84% of them seen just once. Time point defined: pretreatment peripheral blood. The starting material was PBMCs, obtained around atezolizumab (anti-PD-L1) treatment. The receptors here all came from a man aged 55-75 years with urothelial cancer.

The chain uses TRBV9 and TRBJ2-1, with D possibly matching TRBD2 (6 bases). CDR3 size: 14 residues. CDR1 and CDR2 (germline): SGDLS, YYNGEE. The V gene lost 0 bases and the J gene lost 4 bases, with 8 bases spanning the gap. The CDR3 sequence: CASSVGGTYNEQFF. The CDR3 DNA follows: TGTGCCAGCAGCGTAGGGGGGACTTACAATGAGCAGTTCTTC.

The chain has TRBV28 and TRBJ2-5; 7 positions agree with TRBD1. V trimming: 7 bases; J trimming: 4 bases; junction bases outside the gene matches: 12. The CDR3 runs to 15 residues. The germline V gene has CDR1 MDHEN and CDR2 SYDVKM. This CDR3 is CASNGGQTLRETQYF. The DNA of the CDR3 is TGTGCCAGCAATGGGGGACAGACGCTAAGAGAGACCCAGTACTTC. Based on the CDR3 plus reference TRBV28 and TRBJ2-5, the full variable domain is DVKVTQSSRYLVKRTGEKVFLECVQDMDHENMFWYRQDPGLGLRLIYFSYDVKMKEKGDIPEGYSVSREKKERFSLILESASTNQTSMYLCASNGGQTLRETQYFGPGTRLLVL.

This clone has more than one count but fewer than ten. This rearrangement joins TRBV6-5 to TRBJ1-3; possibly TRBD1 for D (5 bases). Germline V gene lookup returns CDR1 MNHEY and CDR2 SVGAGI. There are 16 residues in the CDR3. The V gene lost 3 bases and the J gene lost 0 bases, with 12 bases spanning the gap. DNA for the CDR3: TGTGCCAGCAGTTATTCCGGGGGATCCTCTGGAAACACCATATATTTT. This codes for CASSYSGGSSGNTIYF.

The chain joins TRBV10-1 to TRBJ2-2; D is perhaps TRBD1 (5 bases). V lost 4 bases and J 2 bases, leaving 14 bases between the germline ends. This CDR3 has 16 amino acids. Germline V gene lookup returns CDR1 WNHNN and CDR2 SYGVQD (reference sequence). This CDR3 reads CASSGPQGANTGELFF. CDR3 nucleotide sequence: TGCGCCAGCAGTGGGCCCCAGGGCGCCAACACCGGGGAGCTGTTTTTT.

This clone occurred a few times. The J gene is TRBJ2-2, the V gene TRBV30; the D gene is possibly TRBD1 (6 bases). Germline CDR1 reads GTSNPN; CDR2 reads SVGIG (reference sequence). The CDR3 has 15 residues. Between the trimmed V and J ends, which lost 3 bases and 5 bases, there was a span of 16 bases. CDR3 amino acids: CAWSHRTTGTGELFF. CDR3 nucleotides: TGTGCCTGGAGCCACCGAACCACAGGGACCGGGGAGCTGTTTTTT.

This clone is a singleton in its sample. This rearrangement joins TRBV5-1 to TRBJ2-1, with 9 bases aligning to TRBD1. Trimming took 4 bases from V and 5 from J; bases not matched to a gene: 4. The CDR3 extends over 14 amino acids. CDR1 and CDR2 from the germline V gene are SGHRS and YFSETQ. This CDR3 reads CASSTRQGDNEQFF. The CDR3 nucleotides are TGCGCCAGCAGCACAAGACAGGGGGACAATGAGCAGTTCTTC. The full variable domain, its missing parts supplied by reference TRBV5-1 and TRBJ2-1, is KAGVTQTPRYLIKTRGQQVTLSCSPISGHRSVSWYQQTPGQGLQFLFEYFSETQRNKGNFPGRFSGRQFSNSRSEMNVSTLELGDSALYLCASSTRQGDNEQFFGPGTRLTVL.

CDR3 bases: TGTGCCAGCAGTGAATGGGGACAGGGAAGGGATGGCTACACCTTC. As protein: CASSEWGQGRDGYTF. The V gene is TRBV6-1, the J gene TRBJ1-2; 9 bases map to TRBD1. The J segment lost 6 bases and the V segment lost 2 bases, leaving 7 bases of the junction unmatched. Germline V gene sequence: CDR1 MNHNS, CDR2 SASEGT. This CDR3 contains 15 residues.

V usage is TRBV20-1 and J usage is TRBJ1-1; no reliable D call. This CDR3 spans 10 amino acids. In germline, CDR1 is DFQATT, CDR2 SNEGSKA (reference sequence). Trimming removed 5 bases from V and 11 bases from J, with 12 bases in between. CDR3 coding DNA: TGCAGTGCTCTAGAGTTGCAGGCTTTCTTT. This gives the protein CSALELQAFF.

The rearrangement joins TRBV2 to TRBJ2-7; D not certain. The CDR3 has 12 amino acids. The V end was cut by 3 bases, the J end by 7 bases, with 10 bases between. Germline-derived CDR1 and CDR2 are SNHLY and FYNNEI. The CDR3 loop reads CASSDPPREQYF. The DNA of the CDR3 is TGTGCCAGCAGTGACCCACCCCGGGAGCAGTACTTC.

This chain connects TRBV4-3 to TRBJ1-2; unclear D gene. Germline V lookup: CDR1 LGHNA, CDR2 YSLEER. The CDR3 contains 16 residues. With 1 base removed from V and 4 bases from J, the gap between germline ends came to 16 bases. The CDR3 nucleotides read TGCGCCAGCAGCCAAGCCCGAATCTCCACTTCCTATGGCTACACCTTC. Protein: CASSQARISTSYGYTF.

A note on this clone: At one end the junction does not follow the germline gene, possibly because of a read error. This chain connects TRBV11-3 to TRBJ2-2; TRBD1 agrees at 8 bases. The CDR3 is made up of 15 amino acids. Looked up from germline, CDR1 is SGHNT and CDR2 is YENEEA. CDR3 sequence (DNA): TGTGCCAGCAGCCTAGAGACAGGGGCCACCGGGGAGCTGTTTTTT. Amino acid sequence: CASSLETGATGELFF. Complete variable domain (other parts from reference TRBV11-3 and TRBJ2-2): EAGVVQSPRYKIIEKKQPVAFWCNPISGHNTLYWYLQNLGQGPELLIRYENEEAVDDSQLPKDRFSAERLKGVDSTLKIQPAELGDSAVYLCASSLETGATGELFFGEGSRLTVL.

This clone was picked up a small number of times. The chain is built from TRBV10-3 and TRBJ1-2, with 8 bases that match TRBD1. Per germline, CDR1 ENHRY and CDR2 SYGVKD. V was pared by 5 bases and J by 4 bases, with 12 bases of the junction left unmatched. The CDR3 runs 16 residues. CDR3 in amino acids: CAISPGTGAGRYGYTF. The CDR3 DNA sequence: TGTGCCATCAGTCCCGGGACAGGAGCCGGCCGCTATGGCTACACCTTC.

J is TRBJ1-2 and V is TRBV5-4, with TRBD1 identical over 12 bases. This CDR3 is built from 15 residues. Per the germline V gene, CDR1 is SGHNT and CDR2 is YYREEE (reference sequence). With 4 bases clipped from V and 8 bases from J, the junction kept 9 bases outside the gene matches. The CDR3 sequence: CASSLRDRGPEGYTF. In nucleotides, the CDR3 is TGTGCCAGCAGCCTCCGGGACAGGGGGCCGGAAGGCTACACCTTC.

V gene TRBV4-1 combines with J gene TRBJ1-5; a possible D gene is TRBD1 (5 bases). This CDR3 region has 15 residues. CDR1 MGHRA and CDR2 YSYEKL come from the germline V gene. Deletions cut 1 base from V and 4 bases from J, with 11 bases between. The DNA for the CDR3 is TGCGCCAGCAGCCAAGCCAGGGTCGCTAATCAGCCCCAGCATTTT. This codes for CASSQARVANQPQHF.

This clone was observed a handful of times. The chain uses TRBV7-6 and TRBJ2-1; possibly TRBD2 for D (5 bases). The CDR3 length is 16 residues. The V gene lost 5 bases and the J gene lost 3 bases, with 17 bases spanning the gap. Germline V CDR1 and CDR2: SGHVS, FNYEAQ. The CDR3 loop is CASSSRNFGNYNEQFF. In nucleotides, the CDR3 is TGTGCCAGCAGCAGCCGAAACTTCGGGAACTACAATGAGCAGTTCTTC.

The J gene is TRBJ1-5, the V gene TRBV30; the match to TRBD1 covers 7 bases. CDR3 length equals 15 residues. Germline CDR1 and CDR2: GTSNPN and SVGIG (reference sequence). Trimming took 1 base from V and 2 from J; bases not matched to a gene: 5. In DNA, the CDR3 is TGTGCCTGGAGTGAGGCAGGGGGAGGCAATCAGCCCCAGCATTTT. This codes for CAWSEAGGGNQPQHF.